This TCR beta chain originates from a study of blood T cell repertoires in COVID-19. As for the study in general: Both acute and convalescent COVID-19 samples were obtained from the United States, Italy and Spain. Sample material is recorded as cDNA or gDNA derived from T cells, B-cell-depleted T cells, or PBMCs.

In the original processing: Amplification of reference gene primers was used by the study to estimate nucleated cell counts. Profiling relied on immunoSEQ multiplex PCR, and the TCRdb table lists in-frame clones only, not all of them. V and J calls and clone size are copied from that table; D and trimming were computed from the DNA. Of around 250,000 clones listed, approximately 85% were seen once; the top ten hold roughly 5%. The V segment lost 3 bases and the J segment 10 bases; nucleotides outside the gene matches: 19. This CDR3 is built from 16 residues. CDR1 is GTSNPN and CDR2 is SVGIG in the germline V gene (reference sequence).

The gene calls are TRBV30 and TRBJ1-1, with 8 bases matching TRBD1. This receptor was identified in a man aged 50 or older with active or convalescent COVID-19. The material sequenced was peripheral blood. The CDR3 DNA is TGTGCCTGGAGCAAGACCGGGACAGGTTCGGTGTTGAGAGCTTTCTTT. Amino acid sequence: CAWSKTGTGSVLRAFF.